This T cell receptor beta chain was profiled in a study of blood T cell repertoires in COVID-19. Study-wide background: Acute and convalescent COVID-19 specimens originated in the United States, Italy and Spain. PBMCs, B-cell-depleted T cells, or T cells provided the cDNA or gDNA that made up the material.

Turning to this clone: One end of the junction does not line up with germline, which may come from a read error.

In the authors' workflow: Reference gene primers were amplified, and this amplification served to estimate nucleated cell counts. Clones were read by immunoSEQ multiplex PCR, and TCRdb kept only the in-frame ones, dropping some. Clonal size and the V and J genes are those of that table, whereas D and trimming came from the DNA. The sample consists of 90,000 to 110,000 clones, about three quarters of them appearing once. Per the germline V gene, CDR1 is MGHRA and CDR2 is YSYEKL. CDR3 length equals 13 residues. This chain connects TRBV4-1 to TRBJ2-7; 8 nucleotides align to TRBD1. The clonotype originates from a human donor in a cohort sampled during active or convalescent COVID-19. Specimen: peripheral blood. Here the CDR3 DNA reads TGCGCCAGCAGCCAAGTGGCGGACAGGGTGAGAGTCTTC. Translated: CASSQVADRVRVF.